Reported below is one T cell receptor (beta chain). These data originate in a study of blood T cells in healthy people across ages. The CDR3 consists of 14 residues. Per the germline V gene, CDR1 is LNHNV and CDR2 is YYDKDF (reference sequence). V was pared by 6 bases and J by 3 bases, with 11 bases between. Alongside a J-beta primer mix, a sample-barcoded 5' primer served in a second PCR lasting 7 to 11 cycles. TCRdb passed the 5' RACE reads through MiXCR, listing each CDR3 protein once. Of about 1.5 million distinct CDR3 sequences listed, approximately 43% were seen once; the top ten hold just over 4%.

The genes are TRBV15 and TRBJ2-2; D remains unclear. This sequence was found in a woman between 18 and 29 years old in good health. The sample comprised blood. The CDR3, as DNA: TGTGCCACCAGGGCGTTCGGTTACACCGGGGAGCTGTTTTTT. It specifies CATRAFGYTGELFF.